The rows below give T cell receptor beta chains drawn from one sample of a study of T cell responses to AZD1222 COVID-19 vaccine. Generated by immunoSEQ multiplex PCR, the TCRdb table keeps only in-frame clones and is missing some. The sample has approximately 73,000 clones, around four fifths seen once. The sequencing here drew on peripheral blood, taken on day 0 of AZD1222 vaccination. The receptors shown here come from an adult in good health. The CDR3 runs from the conserved cysteine through the conserved F or W. Each record gives: CDR3 length, V gene, clone size, J gene, D gene, CDR3 DNA, CDR3 protein. D genes are given only for firm matches. Where a row states a size, it is once, few, many or the class of an expanded clone; other rows omit it.

len: 14
v_gene: TRBV10-2
abundance: NA
j_gene: TRBJ2-7
d_gene: NA
CDR3nt: TGCGCCAGCAGGGGGGGAGTGGGCTCCTACGAGCAGTACTTC
CDR3aa: CASRGGVGSYEQYF

len: 13
v_gene: TRBV7-2
abundance: NA
j_gene: TRBJ1-1
d_gene: TRBD1
CDR3nt: TGTGCCAGCAGCTCACAGGGGGCGCAAGGAGCTTTCTTT
CDR3aa: CASSSQGAQGAFF

len: 14
v_gene: TRBV6-5
abundance: NA
j_gene: TRBJ1-2
d_gene: TRBD1
CDR3nt: TGTGCCAGCAGTTACCGCCCGGCAGGGGGGGGCTACACCTTC
CDR3aa: CASSYRPAGGGYTF

len: 16
v_gene: TRBV6-5
abundance: NA
j_gene: TRBJ2-4
d_gene: NA
CDR3nt: TGTGCCAGCAGTTACCGCCAGGACGGAGCCAAAAACATTCAGTACTTC
CDR3aa: CASSYRQDGAKNIQYF

len: 15
v_gene: TRBV3-1/TRBV3-2
abundance: NA
j_gene: TRBJ2-7
d_gene: NA
CDR3nt: TGTGCCAGCAGCCTTCTCCGGACATCTACCTACGAGCAGTACTTC
CDR3aa: CASSLLRTSTYEQYF

len: 15
v_gene: TRBV6-2/TRBV6-3
abundance: NA
j_gene: TRBJ2-2
d_gene: NA
CDR3nt: TGTGCCAGCAGTTACAGGGGGAAATACACCGGGGAGCTGTTTTTT
CDR3aa: CASSYRGKYTGELFF

len: 16
v_gene: TRBV11-2
abundance: NA
j_gene: TRBJ2-5
d_gene: TRBD2
CDR3nt: TGTGCCAGCAGCTCTCCTACTAGCGGGGGGTCTGAGACCCAGTACTTC
CDR3aa: CASSSPTSGGSETQYF

len: 16
v_gene: TRBV12-5
abundance: NA
j_gene: TRBJ2-7
d_gene: NA
CDR3nt: TGTGCTAGTGGTTTGACAACAGGGAGAAGGTCCTACGAGCAGTACTTC
CDR3aa: CASGLTTGRRSYEQYF

len: 14
v_gene: TRBV11-2
abundance: NA
j_gene: TRBJ2-1
d_gene: NA
CDR3nt: TGTGCCAGCAGCTTAAACAAGGTAAACAATGAGCAGTTCTTC
CDR3aa: CASSLNKVNNEQFF

len: 15
v_gene: TRBV7-2
abundance: NA
j_gene: TRBJ1-5
d_gene: TRBD1
CDR3nt: TGTGCCAGCAGCTCCCAGGGGGCGAGCAATCAGCCCCAGCATTTT
CDR3aa: CASSSQGASNQPQHF

len: 14
v_gene: TRBV27
abundance: NA
j_gene: TRBJ2-7
d_gene: NA
CDR3nt: TGTGCCAGCAGAAAGCAAGGAGGTGCTTCCGAGCAGTACTTC
CDR3aa: CASRKQGGASEQYF

len: 13
v_gene: TRBV6-5
abundance: NA
j_gene: TRBJ2-7
d_gene: TRBD2
CDR3nt: TGTGCCAGCAGCCTCAGCGGGGCCTACGAGCAGTACTTC
CDR3aa: CASSLSGAYEQYF

len: 13
v_gene: TRBV5-1
abundance: NA
j_gene: TRBJ2-7
d_gene: TRBD2
CDR3nt: TGCGCCAGCGGGACTAGCGGGAGCAGAGAGCAGTACTTC
CDR3aa: CASGTSGSREQYF

len: 13
v_gene: TRBV7-9
abundance: NA
j_gene: TRBJ1-1
d_gene: NA
CDR3nt: TGTGCCAGCAGCCCCCGGTCCGGAACTGAAGCTTTCTTT
CDR3aa: CASSPRSGTEAFF

len: 16
v_gene: TRBV5-4
abundance: NA
j_gene: TRBJ1-2
d_gene: TRBD1
CDR3nt: TGTGCCAGCAGCTTTAATCCGGGACAGGGGATCTATGGCTACACCTTC
CDR3aa: CASSFNPGQGIYGYTF

len: 14
v_gene: TRBV27
abundance: NA
j_gene: TRBJ2-7
d_gene: NA
CDR3nt: TGTGCCAGCAGTGGACCGGGACACCCCTACGAGCAGTACTTC
CDR3aa: CASSGPGHPYEQYF

len: 16
v_gene: TRBV4-3
abundance: once
j_gene: TRBJ2-3
d_gene: NA
CDR3nt: TGCGCCAGCAGCCAAGCTCCGTTAATGGCCGCAGATACGCAGTATTTT
CDR3aa: CASSQAPLMAADTQYF

len: 16
v_gene: TRBV10-3
abundance: NA
j_gene: TRBJ2-1
d_gene: NA
CDR3nt: TGTGCCACCACAACCCGTCCGGCTAGCACAAACAATGAGCAGTTCTTC
CDR3aa: CATTTRPASTNNEQFF

len: 13
v_gene: TRBV2
abundance: NA
j_gene: TRBJ1-1
d_gene: NA
CDR3nt: TGTGCCAGCAGTGAAGCGCGGGGCACTGAAGCTTTCTTT
CDR3aa: CASSEARGTEAFF

len: 13
v_gene: TRBV6-6
abundance: NA
j_gene: TRBJ2-7
d_gene: NA
CDR3nt: TGTGCCAGCAGTTACTATCCCGCAGAGATCGAGTACTTC
CDR3aa: CASSYYPAEIEYF

len: 14
v_gene: TRBV5-6
abundance: once
j_gene: TRBJ1-1
d_gene: NA
CDR3nt: TGTGCCAGCAGCCTAGGACAGATGAACACTGAAGCTTTCTTT
CDR3aa: CASSLGQMNTEAFF

len: 15
v_gene: TRBV6-4
abundance: NA
j_gene: TRBJ2-4
d_gene: TRBD1
CDR3nt: TGTGCCAGCAGTGATTTTAACCGGGACAGAAACATTCAGTACTTC
CDR3aa: CASSDFNRDRNIQYF

len: 14
v_gene: TRBV30
abundance: NA
j_gene: TRBJ2-7
d_gene: NA
CDR3nt: TGTGCCTGGAGTAGTGGGGTTGGCTCCTACGAGCAGTACTTC
CDR3aa: CAWSSGVGSYEQYF

len: 15
v_gene: TRBV6-1
abundance: NA
j_gene: TRBJ1-2
d_gene: TRBD1
CDR3nt: TGTGCCAGCAGTGAAGTCCGACAGGGAAACTATGGCTACACCTTC
CDR3aa: CASSEVRQGNYGYTF

len: 13
v_gene: TRBV6-2/TRBV6-3
abundance: NA
j_gene: TRBJ2-3
d_gene: NA
CDR3nt: TGTGCCAGCAGTTATCGCACCCCCGATACGCAGTATTTT
CDR3aa: CASSYRTPDTQYF

len: 22
v_gene: TRBV13
abundance: NA
j_gene: TRBJ1-2
d_gene: NA
CDR3nt: TGTGCCAGCAGCATATTTCGGGGATGGCGGGAACCCGGTCCCACTACTAACTATGGCTACACCTTC
CDR3aa: CASSIFRGWREPGPTTNYGYTF

len: 16
v_gene: TRBV27
abundance: NA
j_gene: TRBJ2-1
d_gene: TRBD2
CDR3nt: TGTGCCAGCAGTTTATCCCCCAGCGGGGGGTCGGTTGAGCAGTTCTTC
CDR3aa: CASSLSPSGGSVEQFF

len: 11
v_gene: TRBV20-1
abundance: few
j_gene: TRBJ2-7
d_gene: NA
CDR3nt: TGCAGTGGCCGCAGGGAGTACGAGCAGTACTTC
CDR3aa: CSGRREYEQYF

len: 12
v_gene: TRBV19
abundance: NA
j_gene: TRBJ2-3
d_gene: NA
CDR3nt: TGTGCCAGTAGTTTTAGCACAGATACGCAGTATTTT
CDR3aa: CASSFSTDTQYF

len: 13
v_gene: TRBV2
abundance: once
j_gene: TRBJ1-1
d_gene: NA
CDR3nt: TGTGCCAGCAGTGAGAGAAGACAATCTGAAGCTTTCTTT
CDR3aa: CASSERRQSEAFF

len: 12
v_gene: TRBV30
abundance: few
j_gene: TRBJ2-5
d_gene: TRBD2
CDR3nt: TGTGCCGGAGCGGGGGGGCCGGAGACCCAGTACTTC
CDR3aa: CAGAGGPETQYF

len: 15
v_gene: TRBV4-3
abundance: NA
j_gene: TRBJ1-4
d_gene: NA
CDR3nt: TGCGCCAGCAGCCAAGGTGGACATGCTGGCGAAAAACTGTTTTTT
CDR3aa: CASSQGGHAGEKLFF

len: 14
v_gene: TRBV5-1
abundance: NA
j_gene: TRBJ1-5
d_gene: NA
CDR3nt: TGCGCCAGCAGCTCCAGGGGCAGGGGTTGGCCCCAGCATTTT
CDR3aa: CASSSRGRGWPQHF

len: 15
v_gene: TRBV6-5
abundance: NA
j_gene: TRBJ1-1
d_gene: NA
CDR3nt: TGTGCCAGCAGTTACTCGATGGGGATGAACACTGAAGCTTTCTTT
CDR3aa: CASSYSMGMNTEAFF

len: 15
v_gene: TRBV19
abundance: NA
j_gene: TRBJ1-2
d_gene: NA
CDR3nt: TGTGCCAGTAGTATTCGTAGGGTAGAAAGCTATGGCTACACCTTC
CDR3aa: CASSIRRVESYGYTF

len: 14
v_gene: TRBV19
abundance: NA
j_gene: TRBJ2-7
d_gene: TRBD2
CDR3nt: TGTGCCAGTAGTGCCGGGACTAGTTCGTCCGAGCAGTACTTC
CDR3aa: CASSAGTSSSEQYF

len: 16
v_gene: TRBV4-3
abundance: NA
j_gene: TRBJ2-1
d_gene: TRBD2
CDR3nt: TGCGCCAGCAGCCAAGGCGGACTAGCGGGGGGGGATGAGCAGTTCTTC
CDR3aa: CASSQGGLAGGDEQFF

len: 15
v_gene: TRBV6-5
abundance: NA
j_gene: TRBJ1-1
d_gene: NA
CDR3nt: TGTGCCAGCAGTTACTCGATCTGGGGGAACACTGAAGCTTTCTTT
CDR3aa: CASSYSIWGNTEAFF

len: 12
v_gene: TRBV30
abundance: NA
j_gene: TRBJ1-1
d_gene: NA
CDR3nt: TGTGCCTGGAGTCCAGAGGGGAGGGAAGCTTTCTTT
CDR3aa: CAWSPEGREAFF

len: 14
v_gene: TRBV7-2
abundance: NA
j_gene: TRBJ1-2
d_gene: TRBD1
CDR3nt: TGTGCCAGCAGCTCTGCCGGACAGGGTTTTGACTACACCTTC
CDR3aa: CASSSAGQGFDYTF

len: 15
v_gene: TRBV9
abundance: NA
j_gene: TRBJ2-7
d_gene: NA
CDR3nt: TGTGCCAGCAGCGTCGGGGGGACAACTAACTACGAGCAGTACTTC
CDR3aa: CASSVGGTTNYEQYF

len: 15
v_gene: TRBV11-2
abundance: NA
j_gene: TRBJ2-3
d_gene: NA
CDR3nt: TGTGCCAGCAGCGTCGCAAGCGACCCCATAGATACGCAGTATTTT
CDR3aa: CASSVASDPIDTQYF

len: 14
v_gene: TRBV5-1
abundance: NA
j_gene: TRBJ2-3
d_gene: NA
CDR3nt: TGCGCCAGCAACCTTGGGGGGAGCACAGATACGCAGTATTTT
CDR3aa: CASNLGGSTDTQYF

len: 14
v_gene: TRBV19
abundance: NA
j_gene: TRBJ1-4
d_gene: NA
CDR3nt: TGTGCCAGTAGGTTGACCTCTGATTCGGAAAAACTGTTTTTT
CDR3aa: CASRLTSDSEKLFF

len: 15
v_gene: TRBV7-2
abundance: few
j_gene: TRBJ2-3
d_gene: NA
CDR3nt: TGTGCCAGCAGCTTATCTGGGATCTCCGCAGATACGCAGTATTTT
CDR3aa: CASSLSGISADTQYF

len: 13
v_gene: TRBV3-1/TRBV3-2
abundance: NA
j_gene: TRBJ1-2
d_gene: NA
CDR3nt: TGTGCCAGCAGCCAAGTTACCAGCTATGGCTACACCTTC
CDR3aa: CASSQVTSYGYTF

len: 15
v_gene: TRBV7-2
abundance: NA
j_gene: TRBJ2-5
d_gene: TRBD2
CDR3nt: TGTGCCAGCAGCTCGGGGGGGCGCTGGGCGGAGACCCAGTACTTC
CDR3aa: CASSSGGRWAETQYF

len: 13
v_gene: TRBV3-1/TRBV3-2
abundance: NA
j_gene: TRBJ1-1
d_gene: NA
CDR3nt: TGTGCCAGCAGCCAAGGGGTTTACACTGAAGCTTTCTTT
CDR3aa: CASSQGVYTEAFF

len: 14
v_gene: TRBV6-6
abundance: NA
j_gene: TRBJ1-2
d_gene: TRBD1
CDR3nt: TGTGCCAGCAGGGGTGCTTGGGACAGAGGTGCCTACACCTTC
CDR3aa: CASRGAWDRGAYTF

len: 15
v_gene: TRBV20-1
abundance: NA
j_gene: TRBJ1-1
d_gene: TRBD1
CDR3nt: TGCAGTGCTACTGAATCCCCGGGACAGGGGCATTTAGCTTTCTTT
CDR3aa: CSATESPGQGHLAFF

len: 14
v_gene: TRBV5-1
abundance: NA
j_gene: TRBJ1-5
d_gene: NA
CDR3nt: TGCGCCAGCAGCTTGGAGTCGGGCAATCAGCCCCAGCATTTT
CDR3aa: CASSLESGNQPQHF

len: 16
v_gene: TRBV5-8
abundance: few
j_gene: TRBJ1-5
d_gene: TRBD1
CDR3nt: TGTGCCAGCAGCGCGGACAGGGGGGGAAGCAATCAGCCCCAGCATTTT
CDR3aa: CASSADRGGSNQPQHF

len: 14
v_gene: TRBV6-5
abundance: few
j_gene: TRBJ2-1
d_gene: TRBD2
CDR3nt: TGTGCCAGCAGCCGGACTAGCGGGTACAATGAGCAGTTCTTC
CDR3aa: CASSRTSGYNEQFF

len: 16
v_gene: TRBV7-9
abundance: NA
j_gene: TRBJ2-5
d_gene: TRBD1
CDR3nt: TGTGCCAGCAGCCCCTATCGGGACAGGGTTGGGGAGACCCAGTACTTC
CDR3aa: CASSPYRDRVGETQYF

len: 17
v_gene: TRBV5-1
abundance: once
j_gene: TRBJ1-1
d_gene: NA
CDR3nt: TGCGCCAGCAGCAACGTGGCGGCGGGGGCGCGCGGCACTGAAGCTTTCTTT
CDR3aa: CASSNVAAGARGTEAFF